This record concerns one TCR beta chain sequence. What it recognizes is unknown. Trimming stripped 3 bases from V and 5 bases from J, with 10 bases between. Per the germline V gene, CDR1 is SGHAT and CDR2 is FQNNGV. The CDR3 covers 13 residues. These data belong to a study of cytomegalovirus exposure and HLA in healthy donors. Amplification used 60 Vbeta primers and 13 Jbeta primers. Using immunoSEQ multiplex PCR, the repertoire was profiled, and TCRdb retains in-frame clones only, with some absent. The data contain about 200,000 clones, over 65% of them singletons. General observations from the study: In a later analysis, an Asian-associated ancestry cluster reportedly showed fewer N-insertions than the roughly 710-donor mean.

J is TRBJ1-2 and V is TRBV11-2; D possibly corresponds to TRBD1 (5 bases). The sample comprised PBMCs. This clonotype was obtained from a boy younger than 10 in good health and CMV-seronegative. The CDR3 protein is CASSFGGGYGYTF. The CDR3 nucleotides read TGTGCCAGCAGCTTCGGGGGGGGTTATGGCTACACCTTC.